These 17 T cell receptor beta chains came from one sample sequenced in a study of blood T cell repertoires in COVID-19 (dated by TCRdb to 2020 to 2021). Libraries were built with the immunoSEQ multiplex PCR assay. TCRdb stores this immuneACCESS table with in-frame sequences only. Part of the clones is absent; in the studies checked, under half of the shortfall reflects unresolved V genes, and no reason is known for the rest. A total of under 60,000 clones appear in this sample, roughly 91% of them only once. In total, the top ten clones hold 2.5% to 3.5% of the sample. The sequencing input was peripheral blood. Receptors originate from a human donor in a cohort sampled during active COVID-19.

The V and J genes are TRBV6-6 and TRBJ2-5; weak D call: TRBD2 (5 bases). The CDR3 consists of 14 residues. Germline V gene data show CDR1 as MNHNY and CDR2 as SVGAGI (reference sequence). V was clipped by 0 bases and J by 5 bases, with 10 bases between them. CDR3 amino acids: CASSYSAGGETQYF. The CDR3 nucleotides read TGTGCCAGCAGTTACTCGGCGGGTGGGGAGACCCAGTACTTC.

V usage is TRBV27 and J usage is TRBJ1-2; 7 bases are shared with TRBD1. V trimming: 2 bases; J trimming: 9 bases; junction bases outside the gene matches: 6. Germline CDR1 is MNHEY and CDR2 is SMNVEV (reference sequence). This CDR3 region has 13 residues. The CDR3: CASSLEGGRSYTF. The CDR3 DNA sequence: TGTGCCAGCAGTTTAGAAGGGGGCAGGAGCTACACCTTC.

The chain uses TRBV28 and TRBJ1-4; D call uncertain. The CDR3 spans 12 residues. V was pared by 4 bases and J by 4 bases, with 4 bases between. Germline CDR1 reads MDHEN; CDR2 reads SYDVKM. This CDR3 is CASSSVNEKLFF. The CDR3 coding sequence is TGTGCCAGCAGTTCCGTTAATGAAAAACTGTTTTTT.

CDR3 DNA sequence: TGTGCCAGCACCGAAGGGGGCTGGGACTATGGCTACACCTTC. Amino acids: CASTEGGWDYGYTF. V gene TRBV6-5 combines with J gene TRBJ1-2; 7 bases match TRBD1. The germline CDR1 and CDR2 sequences are MNHEY and SVGAGI. V lost 7 bases and J lost 3; bases outside the gene matches: 8. This CDR3 is built from 14 residues.

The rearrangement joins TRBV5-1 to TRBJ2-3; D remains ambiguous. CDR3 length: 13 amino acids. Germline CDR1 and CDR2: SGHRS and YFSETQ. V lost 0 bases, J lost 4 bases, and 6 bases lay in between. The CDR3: CASSLAAADTQYF. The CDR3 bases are TGCGCCAGCAGCTTGGCCGCAGCAGATACGCAGTATTTT.

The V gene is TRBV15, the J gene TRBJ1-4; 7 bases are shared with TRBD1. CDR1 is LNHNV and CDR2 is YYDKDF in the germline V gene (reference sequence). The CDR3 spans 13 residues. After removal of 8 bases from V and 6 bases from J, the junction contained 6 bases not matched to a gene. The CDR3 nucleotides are TGTGCCACCGGGATAGGGACAGATGAAAAACTGTTTTTT. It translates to CATGIGTDEKLFF.

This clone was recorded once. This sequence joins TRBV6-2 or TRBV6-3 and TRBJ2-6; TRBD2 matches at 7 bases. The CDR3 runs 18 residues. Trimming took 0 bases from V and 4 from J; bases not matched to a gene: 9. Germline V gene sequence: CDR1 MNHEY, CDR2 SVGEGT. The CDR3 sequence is CASSYSILAALGANVLTF. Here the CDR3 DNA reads TGTGCCAGCAGTTACTCGATCCTAGCGGCTCTGGGGGCCAACGTCCTGACTTTC.

CDR3 nucleotide sequence: TGTGCCAGCAGACGATCTACCGCCCCCGGGGAGCTGTTTTTT. Its translation: CASRRSTAPGELFF. This sequence joins TRBV5-4 and TRBJ2-2; D unresolved. This CDR3 region has 14 residues. CDR1 is SGHNT, CDR2 YYREEE, per germline (reference sequence). Trimming pared 5 bases from V and 6 bases from J, leaving 14 bases between.

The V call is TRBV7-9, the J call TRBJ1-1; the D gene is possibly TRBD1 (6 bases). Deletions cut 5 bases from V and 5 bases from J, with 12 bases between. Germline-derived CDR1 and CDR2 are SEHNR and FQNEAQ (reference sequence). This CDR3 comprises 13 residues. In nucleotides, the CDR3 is TGTGCCAGCAGCAAGGGACAAAGTACTGAAGCTTTCTTT. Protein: CASSKGQSTEAFF. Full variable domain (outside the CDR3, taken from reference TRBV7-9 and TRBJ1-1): DTGVSQNPRHKITKRGQNVTFRCDPISEHNRLYWYRQTLGQGPEFLTYFQNEAQLEKSRLLSDRFSAERPKGSFSTLEIQRTEQGDSAMYLCASSKGQSTEAFFGQGTRLTVV.

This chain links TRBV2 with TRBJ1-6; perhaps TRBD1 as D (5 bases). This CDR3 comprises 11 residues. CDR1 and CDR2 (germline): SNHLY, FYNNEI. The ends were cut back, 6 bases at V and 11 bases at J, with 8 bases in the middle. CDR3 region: CASSQGAPLHF. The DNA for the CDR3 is TGTGCCAGCAGCCAAGGGGCACCCCTCCACTTT.

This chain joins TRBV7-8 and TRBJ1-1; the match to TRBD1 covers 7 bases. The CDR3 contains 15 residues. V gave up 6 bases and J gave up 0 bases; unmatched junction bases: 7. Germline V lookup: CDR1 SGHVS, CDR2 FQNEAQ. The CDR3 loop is CASRREGALNTEAFF. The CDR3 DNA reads TGTGCCAGCAGACGGGAGGGGGCATTGAACACTGAAGCTTTCTTT.

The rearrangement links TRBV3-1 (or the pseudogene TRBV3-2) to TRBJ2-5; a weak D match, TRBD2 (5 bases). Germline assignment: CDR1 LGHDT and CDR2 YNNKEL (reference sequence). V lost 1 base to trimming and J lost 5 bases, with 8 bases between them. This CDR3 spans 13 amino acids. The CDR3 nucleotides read TGTGCCAGCAGCCAAGGCAGGAGGGAGACCCAGTACTTC. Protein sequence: CASSQGRRETQYF.

For the CDR3, the DNA is TGTGCCAGCCGAGGTACGGTGAACACCGGGGAGCTGTTTTTT. Translating it yields CASRGTVNTGELFF. The V and J genes are TRBV6-5 and TRBJ2-2; no definite D call. This CDR3 spans 14 amino acids. CDR1 and CDR2 (germline): MNHEY, SVGAGI. Trimming left V 8 bases short and J 1 base short, with 11 bases between.

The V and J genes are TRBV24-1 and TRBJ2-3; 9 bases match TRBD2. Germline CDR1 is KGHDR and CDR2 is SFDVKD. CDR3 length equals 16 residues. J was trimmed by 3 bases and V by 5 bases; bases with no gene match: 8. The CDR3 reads CATSGGSGRETDTQYF. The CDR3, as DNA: TGTGCCACCAGTGGGGGTAGCGGGAGAGAGACAGATACGCAGTATTTT.

The CDR3 nucleotides read TGTGCCAGCAGCGGGGACTGGGGGGAGACCCAGTACTTC. It specifies CASSGDWGETQYF. The chain employs TRBV5-6 and TRBJ2-5; a possible D gene is TRBD2 (6 bases). V lost 4 bases and J 5 bases, leaving 12 bases between the germline ends. This CDR3 contains 13 residues. Germline CDR1 SGHDT, CDR2 YYEEEE.

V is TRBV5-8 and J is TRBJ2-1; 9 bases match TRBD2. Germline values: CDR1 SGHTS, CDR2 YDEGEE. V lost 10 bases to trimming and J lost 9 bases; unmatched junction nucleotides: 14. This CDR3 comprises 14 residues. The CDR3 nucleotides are TGTGCCGACGCCACCATAGCGGGAGTAGTTGAGCAGTTCTTC. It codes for CADATIAGVVEQFF.

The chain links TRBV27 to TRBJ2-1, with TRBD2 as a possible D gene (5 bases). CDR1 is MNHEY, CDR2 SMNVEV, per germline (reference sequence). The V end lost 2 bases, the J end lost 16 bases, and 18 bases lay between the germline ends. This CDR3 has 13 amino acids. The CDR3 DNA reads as TGTGCCAGCAGTTTACCGCCCCCTAGCCGCGTATTCTTC. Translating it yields CASSLPPPSRVFF.